The clone carrying this TCR beta chain was recorded only once. The target antigen is unknown. The source of the sample is a study of cytomegalovirus exposure and HLA in healthy donors. Study-level points and caveats: The study found most TCR sequences rare, yet found some public TCRs in many donors.

Here immunoSEQ multiplex PCR was the method, and the copy in TCRdb shows in-frame clones only, minus some. The table has under 400,000 clones, more than 80% seen once. This CDR3 spans 14 amino acids. Germline V CDR1 and CDR2: SQVTM, ANQGSEA. The V and J ends lost 8 bases and 7 bases respectively, with 22 bases between them. The chain has TRBV29-1 and TRBJ2-3, with a weak D call TRBD2 (6 bases). Sequencing was done on a sample of PBMCs. This clonotype was sampled from a woman between 18 and 29 years old in good health and CMV-seronegative. CDR3 DNA: TGCAGCTTTAATCGGGAGACGATCGCGAATACGCAGTATTTT. It encodes CSFNRETIANTQYF.